This T cell receptor beta chain stems from a study of identifying expanded T cells in peripheral blood. Study-wide results and caveats: Clone count variance between roughly two-week samples rose with total template count. Technical replicates showed around 1.2 changed clones; about 2 weeks 15 to 20; four weeks 19.

Collection occurred without any documented infections or immune events in donors. Method: immunoSEQ multiplex PCR; TCRdb's copy keeps in-frame clones and lacks some. Here the sample spans about 110,000 clones, approximately 90% being singletons. Germline V gene lookup returns CDR1 MNHEY and CDR2 SVGAGI. V lost 5 bases to trimming and J lost 6 bases, with 17 bases between them. This CDR3 spans 14 amino acids. Note on this clone: Its antigen is unknown.

This receptor was obtained from a person aged 18 to 75 in good health. The sample consisted of blood. V is TRBV6-5 and J is TRBJ2-7, with D perhaps TRBD1 (6 bases). The DNA of the CDR3 is TGTGCCAGCAGTCCACAAACAGGGCCTGGCGAGCAGTACTTC. It specifies CASSPQTGPGEQYF.